The 4 T cell receptor beta chains in this list originate from one sample, sequenced in a study of early T cells in non-severe SARS-CoV-2 infection. In TCRdb, the 5' RACE reads were re-called with MiXCR into one record per CDR3 protein. The sample shows under 45,000 distinct CDR3 sequences, about 8% of them seen only once. The material was whole blood, obtained at baseline. Receptors were obtained from an adult who was a healthcare worker with PCR-confirmed SARS-CoV-2 infection or an uninfected control (not recorded which).

This clonotype was recorded a few times. V and J are TRBV20-1 and TRBJ2-5; 14 positions match TRBD2. This CDR3 contains 18 residues. The V and J ends lost 0 bases and 0 bases, in that order; junction bases with no gene match: 6. Germline CDR1 is DFQATT and CDR2 is SNEGSKA (reference sequence). CDR3 amino acids: CSARDLRLAGGYQETQYF. For the CDR3, the DNA is TGCAGTGCTAGAGATCTCAGACTAGCGGGGGGGTACCAAGAGACCCAGTACTTC.

This clonotype has just a few counts. V is TRBV14 and J is TRBJ1-1; unclear D gene. CDR3 length equals 14 residues. The germline gives CDR1 SGHDN, CDR2 FVKESK. V was shortened by 4 bases and J by 7 bases, with 16 bases between the two germline ends. Written as DNA, the CDR3 is TGTGCCAGCAGCCGAGTTGGGCCGCCGTATGAAGCTTTCTTT. This sequence encodes CASSRVGPPYEAFF.

This clonotype was detected many times. CDR3 nucleotide sequence: TGTGCCAGCAGCCCCGGCACACAGGGAAGGGCGCAGTACTTC. Translation gives CASSPGTQGRAQYF. The chain links TRBV3-1 to TRBJ2-7, with TRBD1 as a possible D gene (6 bases). V was trimmed by 4 bases and J by 9 bases, leaving 19 bases between them. Germline CDR1 is LGHDT and CDR2 is YNNKEL (reference sequence). This CDR3 contains 14 residues.

The chain couples TRBV29-1 to TRBJ2-5, with D perhaps matching TRBD1 (5 bases). This CDR3 comprises 12 residues. Trimming took 1 base from V and 5 from J, leaving 8 bases between them. From germline, CDR1 is SQVTM and CDR2 ANQGSEA. The CDR3, as DNA: TGCAGCGTTGAAGGACAGTTGGAGACCCAGTACTTC. It yields the protein CSVEGQLETQYF.